Listed below are T cell receptor beta chains from one sample, sequenced in a study of blood T cells in healthy people across ages. In TCRdb, the 5' RACE reads were re-called with MiXCR into one record per CDR3 protein. In the table there are just under 900,000 distinct CDR3 sequences, 29% of which are singletons. What was sequenced was blood. These receptors originate from a woman of 80 years or more in good health. Each CDR3 is given with its conserved first and last residue. Each record gives: clone size, V gene, J gene, D gene, CDR3 protein, CDR3 DNA. The D gene is left open where the match is weak. Clone sizes are given selectively: once, few, many, or a class where the clone is expanded.

>many|TRBV7-2|TRBJ2-4|TRBD1
CASSPGTGFAKNIQYF
TGTGCCAGCAGCCCGGGGACAGGGTTCGCCAAAAACATTCAGTACTTC
>NA|TRBV5-5|TRBJ1-3|TRBD1
CASSLTGVYSGNTIYF
TGTGCCAGCAGCTTGACAGGGGTGTACTCTGGAAACACCATATATTTT
>few|TRBV13|TRBJ2-7|TRBD2
CASSTRGVYNEQYF
TGTGCCAGCAGCACCCGGGGGGTCTACAATGAGCAGTACTTC
>many|TRBV5-1|TRBJ2-3|TRBD1
CASNLRQGAGTDTQYF
TGCGCCAGCAACTTAAGACAGGGGGCGGGCACAGATACGCAGTATTTT
>NA|TRBV7-2|TRBJ2-7|NA
CASSLVGEDGRRISCNEQYF
TGTGCCAGCAGCTTAGTGGGGGAGGACGGACGACGTATTTCCTGCAATGAGCAGTACTTC
>many|TRBV20-1|TRBJ1-6|NA
CSARVGTYGNSPLHF
TGCAGTGCTAGAGTGGGGACGTATGGTAATTCACCCCTCCACTTT
>few|TRBV18|TRBJ2-3|NA
CASSPRSLADTQYF
TGTGCCAGCTCACCCCGATCTCTGGCAGATACGCAGTATTTT
>many|TRBV20-1|TRBJ2-1|TRBD1
CSARAEQGRNEQFF
TGCAGTGCTAGAGCGGAACAGGGGCGCAATGAGCAGTTCTTC
>many|TRBV5-1|TRBJ2-3|TRBD2
CASSLGLAGGTNTQYF
TGCGCCAGCAGCTTGGGACTAGCGGGGGGTACGAATACGCAGTATTTT
>many|TRBV6-2/TRBV6-3|TRBJ2-1|TRBD1
CASSWGQYLYNEQFF
TGTGCCAGCAGTTGGGGACAGTACCTCTACAATGAGCAGTTCTTC
>NA|TRBV6-1|TRBJ1-5|NA
CASSGLYNQPQHF
TGTGCCAGCAGTGGACTGTACAATCAGCCCCAGCATTTT
>NA|TRBV29-1|TRBJ2-1|NA
CSVELLEGSGHEQFF
TGCAGCGTTGAACTTCTGGAGGGGTCAGGGCATGAGCAGTTCTTC
>NA|TRBV18|TRBJ2-5|TRBD1
CASSPRDSLGETQYF
TGTGCCAGCTCACCACGGGACAGCCTGGGGGAGACCCAGTACTTC
>NA|TRBV14|TRBJ2-5|NA
CASSQQTPQETQYF
TGTGCCAGCAGCCAGCAGACCCCTCAAGAGACCCAGTACTTC
>many|TRBV7-2|TRBJ2-5|TRBD2
CASTLSGGTQETQYF
TGTGCCAGCACCCTAAGCGGGGGCACCCAAGAGACCCAGTACTTC
>NA|TRBV5-6|TRBJ2-7|TRBD2
CASIRISGGAYNEQYF
TGTGCCAGCATCCGAATTAGCGGGGGGGCGTACAATGAGCAGTACTTC
>NA|TRBV13|TRBJ2-7|NA
CVSSLESSYEQYF
TGTGTCAGCAGCTTAGAGAGCTCCTACGAGCAGTACTTC
>many|TRBV7-2|TRBJ2-7|NA
CASSPGGLWVYEQYF
TGTGCCAGCAGCCCCGGGGGACTTTGGGTCTACGAGCAGTACTTC
>NA|TRBV11-3|TRBJ2-3|TRBD1
CASSFARTGTAYYTDTQYF
TGTGCCAGCAGCTTCGCCCGAACCGGGACAGCTTATTACACAGATACGCAGTATTTT
>many|TRBV20-1|TRBJ2-1|NA
CSARDLGGRGEQFF
TGCAGTGCTAGAGATCTAGGCGGGCGGGGTGAGCAGTTCTTC
>many|TRBV30|TRBJ2-5|NA
CAWSEGFGIRQYF
TGTGCCTGGAGTGAAGGGTTTGGAATAAGGCAGTACTTC
>many|TRBV6-6|TRBJ2-7|TRBD1
CASSQGVGTDDQDEQYF
TGTGCCAGCAGTCAGGGGGTCGGAACAGACGACCAGGACGAGCAGTACTTC
>NA|TRBV10-3|TRBJ1-1|NA
CAISEVRTEAFF
TGTGCCATCAGTGAGGTGAGGACTGAAGCTTTCTTT
>NA|TRBV29-1|TRBJ1-2|TRBD1
CSARDRGYYGYTF
TGCAGCGCGCGGGACAGGGGGTACTATGGCTACACCTTC